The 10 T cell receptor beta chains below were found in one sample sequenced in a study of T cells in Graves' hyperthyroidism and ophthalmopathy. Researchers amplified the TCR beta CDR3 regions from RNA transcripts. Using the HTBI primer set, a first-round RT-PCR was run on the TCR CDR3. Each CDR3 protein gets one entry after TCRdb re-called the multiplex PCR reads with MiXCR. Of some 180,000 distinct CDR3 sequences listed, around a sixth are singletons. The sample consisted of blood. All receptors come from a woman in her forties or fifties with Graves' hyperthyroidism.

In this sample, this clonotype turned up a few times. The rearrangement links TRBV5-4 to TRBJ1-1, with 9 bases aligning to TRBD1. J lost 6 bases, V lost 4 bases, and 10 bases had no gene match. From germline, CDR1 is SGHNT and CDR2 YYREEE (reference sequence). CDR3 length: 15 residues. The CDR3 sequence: CASSLPTGGLSEAFF. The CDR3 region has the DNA TGTGCCAGCAGCCTTCCAACAGGGGGCTTATCTGAAGCTTTCTTT. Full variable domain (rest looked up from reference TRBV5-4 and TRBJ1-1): ETGVTQSPTHLIKTRGQQVTLRCSSQSGHNTVSWYQQALGQGPQFIFQYYREEENGRGNFPPRFSGLQFPNYSSELNVNALELDDSALYLCASSLPTGGLSEAFFGQGTRLTVV.

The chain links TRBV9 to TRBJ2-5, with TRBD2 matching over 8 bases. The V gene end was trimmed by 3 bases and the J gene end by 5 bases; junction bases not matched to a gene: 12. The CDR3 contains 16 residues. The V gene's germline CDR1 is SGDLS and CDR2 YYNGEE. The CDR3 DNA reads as TGTGCCAGCAGCGGAAGAACTAGCGGAAAGGAGGAGACCCAGTACTTC. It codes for CASSGRTSGKEETQYF.

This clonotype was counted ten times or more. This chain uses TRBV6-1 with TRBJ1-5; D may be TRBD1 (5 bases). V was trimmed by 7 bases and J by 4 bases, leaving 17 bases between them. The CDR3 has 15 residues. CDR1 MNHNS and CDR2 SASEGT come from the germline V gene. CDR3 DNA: TGTGCCAGCACTGCTCTAGGAGGGGTAAATCAGCCCCAGCATTTT. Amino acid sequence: CASTALGGVNQPQHF.

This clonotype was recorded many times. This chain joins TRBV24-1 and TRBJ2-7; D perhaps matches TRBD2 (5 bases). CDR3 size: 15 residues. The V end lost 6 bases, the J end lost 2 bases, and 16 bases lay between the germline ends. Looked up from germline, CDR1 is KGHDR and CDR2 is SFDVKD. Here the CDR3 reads CATSPADYLPYEQYF. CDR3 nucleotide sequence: TGTGCCACCAGTCCAGCGGATTATCTACCCTACGAGCAGTACTTC.

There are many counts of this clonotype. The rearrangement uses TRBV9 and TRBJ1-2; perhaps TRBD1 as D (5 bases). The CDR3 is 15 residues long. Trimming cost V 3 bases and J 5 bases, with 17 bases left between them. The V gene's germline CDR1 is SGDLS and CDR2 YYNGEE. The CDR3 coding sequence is TGTGCCAGCAGCGAGAGTGGGACCAGGGTATATGGCTACACCTTC. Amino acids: CASSESGTRVYGYTF.

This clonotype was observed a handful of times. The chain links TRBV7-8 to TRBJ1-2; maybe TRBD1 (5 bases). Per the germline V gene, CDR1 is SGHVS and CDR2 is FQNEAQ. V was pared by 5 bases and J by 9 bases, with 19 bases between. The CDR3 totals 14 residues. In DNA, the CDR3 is TGTGCCAGCAGCCACCGGGACCTCCCCATGCGCTACACCTTC. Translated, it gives CASSHRDLPMRYTF. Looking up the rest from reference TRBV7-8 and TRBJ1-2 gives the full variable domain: GAGVSQSPRYKVAKRGQDVALRCDPISGHVSLFWYQQALGQGPEFLTYFQNEAQLDKSGLPSDRFFAERPEGSVSTLKIQRTQQEDSAVYLCASSHRDLPMRYTFGSGTRLTVV.

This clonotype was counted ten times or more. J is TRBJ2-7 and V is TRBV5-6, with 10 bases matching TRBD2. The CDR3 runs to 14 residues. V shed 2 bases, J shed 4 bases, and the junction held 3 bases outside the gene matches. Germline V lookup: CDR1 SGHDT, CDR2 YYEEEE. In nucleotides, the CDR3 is TGTGCCAGCAGCTTTGGGACTAGCGAATACGAGCAGTACTTC. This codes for CASSFGTSEYEQYF.

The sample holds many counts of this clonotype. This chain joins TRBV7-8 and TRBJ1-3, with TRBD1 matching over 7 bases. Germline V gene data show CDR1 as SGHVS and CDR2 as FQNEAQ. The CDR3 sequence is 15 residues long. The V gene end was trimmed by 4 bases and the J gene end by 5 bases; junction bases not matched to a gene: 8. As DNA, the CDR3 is TGTGCCAGCAGCTCACGACAGGGCCGGAGAAACACCATATATTTT. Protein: CASSSRQGRRNTIYF.

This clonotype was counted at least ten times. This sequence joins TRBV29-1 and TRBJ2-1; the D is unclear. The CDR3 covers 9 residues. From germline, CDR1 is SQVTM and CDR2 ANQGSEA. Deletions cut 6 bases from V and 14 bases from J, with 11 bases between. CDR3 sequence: CSVLGSKFF. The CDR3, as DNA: TGCAGCGTGCTAGGAAGCAAGTTCTTC.

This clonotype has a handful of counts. This chain's CDR3 is CASSPHLNSGKYQETQYF. The CDR3 coding sequence is TGCGCCAGCAGCCCGCACCTTAATAGCGGGAAGTACCAAGAGACCCAGTACTTC. The chain uses TRBV5-1 and TRBJ2-5; 8 bases are a match to TRBD2. CDR3 length equals 18 residues. CDR1 and CDR2 (germline): SGHRS, YFSETQ. Losses at the gene ends were 4 bases for V and 0 bases for J; bases not matched to a gene: 14.